This T cell receptor beta chain was captured in a study of CXCR3-negative and CXCR3-positive naive CD8 T cells. Findings of the study overall: From TRB CDR3 properties, TCR strength was inferred; surface CD5 did not differ between naive subsets. When CXCR3-positive naive cells were set against CXCR3-negative naive cells, the former had more hydrophobic TRB CDR3s. Comparably high diversity was seen in both naive subsets, and much lower diversity in memory CD8+ cells.

There are 18 residues in the CDR3. Germline V lookup: CDR1 MDHEN, CDR2 SYDVKM. Each CD8+ T cell subset was sorted in triplicate, around 300,000 cells each. cDNA libraries for TRB were generated by 5' RACE incorporating UMI labels. From the 5' RACE reads, TCRdb lists one entry per CDR3 protein and no DNA. This table lists 150,000 to 180,000 distinct CDR3 sequences. A word on this clonotype: Its antigen remains unknown.

Input material: naive CXCR3+ CD8+ T cells from blood. Described subset: CD45RO-CCR7+CD27+CD95- naive CD8+ T cells expressing CXCR3 (TNR3+). The source of this sequence is a human donor in good health. Some clones in this sample may be carry-over from other donors' samples. V and J are TRBV28 and TRBJ2-3; TCRdb's D gene call, TRBD2, goes unchecked for lack of DNA. CDR3 region: CASSFSTRAGGGTDTQYF. The full variable domain, rest sourced from reference TRBV28 and TRBJ2-3, is DVKVTQSSRYLVKRTGEKVFLECVQDMDHENMFWYRQDPGLGLRLIYFSYDVKMKEKGDIPEGYSVSREKKERFSLILESASTNQTSMYLCASSFSTRAGGGTDTQYFGPGTRLTVL.